The next 17 T cell receptor beta chains were all read from a single sample in a study of cytomegalovirus exposure and HLA in healthy donors. The study ran its PCR with 60 Vbeta and 13 Jbeta primers. Sequencing used immunoSEQ multiplex PCR; TCRdb keeps in-frame clones, though not all of them. Of roughly 80,000 clones listed, around 65% are singletons. Sequenced: PBMCs. The receptor source for this set is a man aged 60-69 years in good health and CMV-seropositive.

The chain has TRBV4-1 and TRBJ2-7, with D possibly being TRBD1 (6 bases). Trimming took off 0 bases at V and 2 bases at J, with 8 bases between the two ends. This CDR3 spans 14 amino acids. Germline CDR1 and CDR2: MGHRA and YSYEKL. CDR3 nucleotide sequence: TGCGCCAGCAGCCAAGAAAGGACAGCCTACGAGCAGTACTTC. It yields the protein CASSQERTAYEQYF.

This clone was counted between two and nine times. V and J are TRBV6-1 and TRBJ1-1; TRBD1 is a possible D gene (6 bases). Germline CDR1 is MNHNS and CDR2 is SASEGT. CDR3 size: 15 residues. With 7 bases removed from V and 3 bases from J, the gap between germline ends came to 18 bases. The CDR3 nucleotides are TGTGCCAGCATCGAGGGGTATGGGGGCGACACTGAAGCTTTCTTT. Its protein product is CASIEGYGGDTEAFF.

The J gene is TRBJ1-3, the V gene TRBV10-1; D may be TRBD1 (6 bases). The CDR3 totals 15 residues. From germline, CDR1 is WNHNN and CDR2 SYGVQD (reference sequence). The V and J ends lost 5 bases and 1 base respectively, with 12 bases between them. CDR3 sequence reads: CASSLDSRSGNTIYF. The DNA for the CDR3 is TGCGCCAGCAGTCTGGACAGCCGATCTGGAAACACCATATATTTT.

The chain employs TRBV6-5 and TRBJ2-7; no firm D call. Germline V lookup: CDR1 MNHEY, CDR2 SVGAGI. The CDR3 contains 13 residues. Trimming removed 7 bases at V and 2 bases at J, with 12 bases between. This CDR3 is CASTSPQTYEQYF. DNA for the CDR3: TGTGCCAGCACCTCACCTCAGACCTACGAGCAGTACTTC.

V usage is TRBV6-6 and J usage is TRBJ1-1, with D tentatively TRBD1 (6 bases). From germline, CDR1 is MNHNY and CDR2 SVGAGI (reference sequence). Between the trimmed V and J ends, which lost 0 bases and 1 base, there was a span of 12 bases. There are 16 residues in the CDR3. Here the CDR3 reads CASSYSAGVPNTEAFF. The CDR3 DNA sequence: TGTGCCAGCAGTTACTCGGCAGGGGTCCCGAACACTGAAGCTTTCTTT.

The chain has TRBV10-1 and TRBJ1-5; weak D call: TRBD1 (6 bases). Trimming took off 6 bases at V and 3 bases at J, with 15 bases between the two ends. The CDR3 consists of 15 residues. Germline loops: CDR1 WNHNN, CDR2 SYGVQD (reference sequence). The CDR3 loop reads CASRYRVASNQPQHF. The DNA for the CDR3 is TGCGCCAGCAGATACAGGGTAGCCTCCAATCAGCCCCAGCATTTT.

In this sample, this clone turned up once. The gene calls are TRBV5-1 and TRBJ2-7; TRBD1 is a possible D gene (6 bases). CDR1 SGHRS and CDR2 YFSETQ come from the germline V gene. The CDR3 covers 13 residues. Trimming removed 2 bases from V and 5 bases from J, with 11 bases in between. The CDR3 sequence is CASSFTGIHEQYF. The CDR3 nucleotides read TGCGCCAGCAGCTTCACAGGGATCCACGAGCAGTACTTC.

The chain employs TRBV2 and TRBJ1-2, with 7 bases identical to TRBD1. The CDR3 loop spans 11 amino acids. Germline lookup yields CDR1 SNHLY and CDR2 FYNNEI. V lost 8 bases to trimming and J lost 8 bases; unmatched junction nucleotides: 5. CDR3 in amino acids: CASRQGGGYTF. As DNA, the CDR3 is TGTGCCAGCCGACAGGGCGGCGGCTACACCTTC.

This clone has a handful of counts. The chain carries TRBV11-3 and TRBJ2-5; maybe TRBD2 (5 bases). This CDR3 spans 14 amino acids. Trimming pared 3 bases from V and 1 base from J, leaving 9 bases between. The germline V gene has CDR1 SGHNT and CDR2 YENEEA. The CDR3 here is CASSFSGPQETQYF. CDR3 bases: TGTGCCAGCAGCTTCAGCGGACCCCAAGAGACCCAGTACTTC.

This chain links TRBV6-5 with TRBJ2-7; TRBD1 matches 8 bases. The germline CDR1 and CDR2 sequences are MNHEY and SVGAGI. The CDR3 contains 14 residues. The V and J ends lost 5 bases and 6 bases, in that order; junction bases with no gene match: 9. The CDR3 spells CASSGPGTGVEQYF. The CDR3 bases are TGTGCCAGCAGTGGACCCGGGACAGGAGTCGAGCAGTACTTC.

The V gene is TRBV28, the J gene TRBJ2-7; D ambiguous. This CDR3 has 12 amino acids. Trimming took 6 bases from V and 7 from J, leaving 13 bases between them. Germline CDR1 is MDHEN and CDR2 is SYDVKM. The CDR3 nucleotides are TGTGCCAGCAGGGGCAGGTCCAATGAGCAGTACTTC. Translation gives CASRGRSNEQYF.

The chain employs TRBV30 and TRBJ2-3, with a tentative D call TRBD2 (6 bases). Trimming took 4 bases from V and 3 from J, leaving 11 bases between them. This CDR3 comprises 13 residues. Germline V lookup: CDR1 GTSNPN, CDR2 SVGIG (reference sequence). The CDR3 region is CAWTNGGTDTQYF. CDR3 nucleotides: TGTGCCTGGACCAACGGAGGGACAGATACGCAGTATTTT.

The rearrangement links TRBV4-3 to TRBJ2-7, with 12 bases that match TRBD2. Germline V CDR1 and CDR2: LGHNA, YSLEER. This CDR3 has 17 residues. V dropped 3 bases and J dropped 4; count of bases not matched to a gene: 10. The CDR3 DNA reads TGCGCCAGCAGCCAGGACCTACTAGCGGGGGGTCCTTACGAGCAGTACTTC. It yields the protein CASSQDLLAGGPYEQYF.

The rearrangement links TRBV6-1 to TRBJ2-3; unclear D gene. V shed 4 bases and J shed 0 bases, with 14 bases lying between them. This CDR3 is built from 16 residues. Germline values: CDR1 MNHNS, CDR2 SASEGT. The DNA for the CDR3 is TGTGCCAGCAGTGCCCGGTTCGTCGCTAGCACAGATACGCAGTATTTT. It yields the protein CASSARFVASTDTQYF.

The chain couples TRBV7-6 to TRBJ2-3; maybe TRBD2 (6 bases). Germline CDR1 reads SGHVS; CDR2 reads FNYEAQ. CDR3 length: 13 residues. Trimming cost V 3 bases and J 9 bases, with 13 bases left between them. In DNA, the CDR3 is TGTGCCAGCAGCTTGGCCAGGAGGGAAACGCAGTATTTT. This encodes CASSLARRETQYF. Combining the CDR3 with reference TRBV7-6 and TRBJ2-3 gives the whole variable domain GAGVSQSPRYKVTKRGQDVALRCDPISGHVSLYWYRQALGQGPEFLTYFNYEAQQDKSGLPNDRFSAERPEGSISTLTIQRTEQRDSAMYRCASSLARRETQYFGPGTRLTVL.

The chain carries TRBV5-6 and TRBJ2-1; D is uncertain. The CDR3 contains 13 residues. From germline, CDR1 is SGHDT and CDR2 YYEEEE. Trimming removed 3 bases from V and 3 bases from J, with 7 bases in between. CDR3 coding DNA: TGTGCCAGCAGCTCCGGTCTCTACAATGAGCAGTTCTTC. Encoded protein: CASSSGLYNEQFF.

The chain employs TRBV10-3 and TRBJ1-1; D may be TRBD1 (6 bases). The germline V and J ends were trimmed by 2 bases and 9 bases, with 13 bases remaining between them. Per germline, CDR1 ENHRY and CDR2 SYGVKD. This CDR3 has 13 residues. CDR3 DNA: TGTGCCATCAGTGAGCCTTCAGGGGACCAAGCTTTCTTT. It encodes CAISEPSGDQAFF.